This passage covers 27 T cell receptor beta chains from one sample sequenced in a study of blood T cells in healthy people across ages. With a J-beta primer mix and a sample-barcoded 5' primer, a second PCR ran about 6 to 11 cycles. TCRdb passed the 5' RACE reads through MiXCR, listing each CDR3 protein once. Among hundreds of thousands of distinct CDR3 sequences listed, roughly three fifths were seen once. What was sequenced was blood. The source of these receptors is a man between 40 and 49 years old in good health.

V usage is TRBV12-3 or TRBV12-4 and J usage is TRBJ2-3; D unclear. The CDR3 has 16 residues. V shed 7 bases and J shed 1 base, with 18 bases lying between them. The CDR3 reads CASIGTSRARTDTQYF. In nucleotides, the CDR3 is TGTGCCAGCATAGGAACCAGCCGAGCTCGCACAGATACGCAGTATTTT.

CDR3 sequence reads: CASRGLAGRIGEQFF. DNA of the CDR3: TGCGCCAGCAGAGGACTAGCGGGACGGATTGGTGAGCAGTTCTTC. The chain carries TRBV10-2 and TRBJ2-1; 12 bases agree with TRBD2. Germline V gene sequence: CDR1 WSHSY, CDR2 SAAADI. J lost 9 bases, V lost 6 bases, and 9 bases had no gene match. The CDR3 is 15 residues long.

The chain couples TRBV12-3 or TRBV12-4 to TRBJ1-1, with 10 bases fitting TRBD1. V shed 4 bases and J 4 bases; nucleotides not matched to a gene: 6. The CDR3 is 15 amino acids. This CDR3 reads CASSSRQGAGTEAFF. CDR3 DNA: TGTGCCAGCAGTTCGAGACAGGGGGCGGGCACTGAAGCTTTCTTT.

This clonotype has just a few counts. The V and J genes are TRBV7-2 and TRBJ2-5, with 11 positions matching TRBD2. The CDR3 totals 18 residues. CDR1 and CDR2 (germline): SGHTA, FQGNSA. V lost 4 bases to trimming and J lost 5 bases; unmatched junction nucleotides: 15. Here the CDR3 DNA reads TGTGCCAGCAGCTCTAAAGCGGGTAGCGGGAGGGCCTTTGAGACCCAGTACTTC. Its protein is CASSSKAGSGRAFETQYF.

V gene TRBV6-2 or TRBV6-3 combines with J gene TRBJ2-7; 7 positions match TRBD1. V was clipped by 2 bases and J by 7 bases; unmatched bases: 20. The germline gives CDR1 MNHEY, CDR2 SVGEGT. This CDR3 contains 18 residues. The CDR3 nucleotides are TGTGCCAGCAGTTACGCAATTACAGGGGCACCATATGGGAATGAGCAGTACTTC. This translates into CASSYAITGAPYGNEQYF.

The V call is TRBV2, the J call TRBJ2-5, with D possibly called TRBD1 or TRBD2 (6 bases each). Trimming removed 6 bases at V and 2 bases at J, with 16 bases between. This CDR3 is 15 amino acids long. Germline assignment: CDR1 SNHLY and CDR2 FYNNEI. The CDR3, as DNA: TGTGCCAGCAGCCCTTATAGGGGGGCACAAGAGACCCAGTACTTC. Protein product: CASSPYRGAQETQYF.

This clonotype was detected a few times. The V and J genes are TRBV6-2 or TRBV6-3 and TRBJ2-7; D is tentatively TRBD1 or TRBD2 (5 bases each). V gave up 6 bases and J gave up 0 bases, with 6 bases separating them. Germline V gene sequence: CDR1 MNHEY, CDR2 SVGEGT. The CDR3 is 12 residues long. In DNA, the CDR3 is TGTGCCAGCAGCGGGGCCTCCTACGAGCAGTACTTC. Translation: CASSGASYEQYF.

DNA for the CDR3: TGCGCCAGCAGCTTGGGACTAGAATCCGATACGCAGTATTTT. Amino acids: CASSLGLESDTQYF. The chain recombines TRBV5-1 with TRBJ2-3, with D perhaps matching TRBD2 (6 bases). CDR3 size: 14 residues. Germline values: CDR1 SGHRS, CDR2 YFSETQ. Deletions cut 0 bases from V and 6 bases from J, with 11 bases between.

This clonotype was detected a few times. V and J are TRBV18 and TRBJ1-2; 7 bases agree with TRBD1. This CDR3 is built from 15 residues. V was clipped by 3 bases and J by 8 bases; unmatched bases: 12. Germline assignment: CDR1 KGHSH and CDR2 LQKENI. CDR3 DNA sequence: TGTGCCAGCTCACCTCGACTCGGGACAGAAGGAGGCTACACCTTC. Amino acid sequence: CASSPRLGTEGGYTF.

This clonotype has more than one count but fewer than ten. The chain's CDR3 is CASSFNGGGSPQHF. In DNA, the CDR3 is TGTGCCAGCAGTTTTAATGGGGGGGGCTCGCCCCAGCATTTT. This chain uses TRBV28 with TRBJ1-5, with TRBD1 as a possible D gene (6 bases). This CDR3 is 14 amino acids long. Looked up from germline, CDR1 is MDHEN and CDR2 is SYDVKM. Between the trimmed V and J ends, which lost 3 bases and 9 bases, there was a span of 15 bases.

This chain connects TRBV12-3 or TRBV12-4 to TRBJ2-3; 7 bases line up with TRBD2. Unmatched junction bases numbered 5, after V lost 0 bases and J lost 8 bases. This CDR3 contains 14 residues. CDR3 sequence (DNA): TGTGCCAGCAGTTTAGCGGGAGGGCCGGTTACGCAGTATTTT. It translates to CASSLAGGPVTQYF.

The rearrangement joins TRBV2 to TRBJ2-7; D is uncertain. This CDR3 contains 11 residues. Deletions cut 7 bases from V and 7 bases from J, with 11 bases between. The V gene's germline CDR1 is SNHLY and CDR2 FYNNEI. The CDR3 DNA follows: TGTGCCAGCACTTCCTACAATGAGCAGTACTTC. Translation gives CASTSYNEQYF.

J is TRBJ1-2 and V is TRBV12-3 or TRBV12-4; D gene ambiguous. The CDR3 consists of 14 residues. Between the trimmed V and J ends, which lost 5 bases and 8 bases, there was a span of 18 bases. The CDR3 region is CASSVRGQEDGYTF. The CDR3 DNA is TGTGCCAGCAGTGTACGGGGTCAGGAGGACGGCTACACCTTC.

This clonotype showed up just once. The CDR3 reads CASSPSGGALRRDEQYF. The DNA of the CDR3 is TGTGCCAGCAGCCCGAGTGGAGGGGCCTTAAGGAGGGACGAGCAGTACTTC. This rearrangement joins TRBV7-9 to TRBJ2-7; perhaps TRBD2 as D (6 bases). The CDR3 runs to 17 residues. Germline loops: CDR1 SEHNR, CDR2 FQNEAQ (reference sequence). Between the trimmed V and J ends, which lost 5 bases and 5 bases, there was a span of 25 bases.

This clonotype has more than one count but fewer than ten. The chain couples TRBV6-5 to TRBJ1-4; D unclear. The germline gives CDR1 MNHEY, CDR2 SVGAGI. Between the trimmed V and J ends, which lost 6 bases and 8 bases, there was a span of 16 bases. The CDR3 is made up of 14 amino acids. The CDR3 region has the DNA TGTGCCAGCAGACCGGGCAACGAGGGCGAAAAACTGTTTTTT. Translated, it gives CASRPGNEGEKLFF.

This sequence joins TRBV7-3 and TRBJ2-4, with TRBD2 identical over 9 bases. With the DNA end fitting TRBJ2-5 better, the J assignment may be wrong. This CDR3 contains 16 residues. Germline lookup yields CDR1 SGHTA and CDR2 FQGTGA. This CDR3 reads CASSLNRLAGQETQYF. CDR3 DNA sequence: TGTGCCAGCAGCTTAAATCGCCTAGCGGGACAAGAGACCCAGTACTTC.

The V gene is TRBV25-1, the J gene TRBJ2-1, with a weak D call TRBD1 (5 bases). Looked up from germline, CDR1 is MGHDK and CDR2 is SYGVNS. This CDR3 has 16 residues. V dropped 0 bases and J dropped 5 bases, with 14 bases sitting between them. The CDR3 sequence: CASSEYPGQIHNEQFF. Here the CDR3 DNA reads TGTGCCAGCAGTGAATATCCAGGGCAGATCCACAATGAGCAGTTCTTC.

This clonotype has just a few counts. V is TRBV28 and J is TRBJ2-7; D is undetermined. V lost 1 base to trimming and J lost 3 bases, with 7 bases between them. The CDR3 is 13 residues long. Looked up from germline, CDR1 is MDHEN and CDR2 is SYDVKM. CDR3 sequence reads: CASSLSVYYEQYF. DNA of the CDR3: TGTGCCAGCAGTTTATCGGTTTACTACGAGCAGTACTTC.

This clonotype appeared a few times. The chain links TRBV20-1 to TRBJ2-7; 10 positions match TRBD2. The V segment lost 2 bases and the J segment 0 bases; nucleotides outside the gene matches: 10. There are 17 residues in the CDR3. The V gene's germline CDR1 is DFQATT and CDR2 SNEGSKA (reference sequence). The CDR3 nucleotides are TGCAGTGCTAGAAGAGGCACTAGCGGGATCCCCTCCTACGAGCAGTACTTC. It is translated as CSARRGTSGIPSYEQYF.

The V and J genes are TRBV3-1 and TRBJ2-1; 7 nucleotides align to TRBD1. Germline CDR1 reads LGHDT; CDR2 reads YNNKEL (reference sequence). This CDR3 comprises 18 residues. Trimming at V came to 0 bases and at J to 5 bases, leaving 13 bases not matched to a gene. CDR3 amino acids: CASSQDGVRGGLNNEQFF. The CDR3, as DNA: TGTGCCAGCAGCCAAGACGGAGTGAGAGGGGGCTTGAACAATGAGCAGTTCTTC.

This clonotype came up many times. The chain is built from TRBV7-2 and TRBJ2-3; D gene unclear. The CDR3 runs 12 residues. V lost 3 bases and J lost 3, with 4 bases in between. Germline V gene data show CDR1 as SGHTA and CDR2 as FQGNSA. The CDR3 DNA follows: TGTGCCAGCAGCTTGATAACAGATACGCAGTATTTT. Protein sequence: CASSLITDTQYF.

The rearrangement uses TRBV15 and TRBJ2-7; a weak D match, TRBD1 (5 bases). V lost 0 bases and J 1 base, leaving 7 bases between the germline ends. The CDR3 sequence is 14 residues long. Looked up from germline, CDR1 is LNHNV and CDR2 is YYDKDF (reference sequence). In DNA form, the CDR3 reads TGTGCCACCAGCAGAGACAGGGATTCCTACGAGCAGTACTTC. This sequence encodes CATSRDRDSYEQYF.

The CDR3 DNA sequence: TGTGCCACCAGCAGAGATCTGGGGGGCCCCGGGACCCAGTACTTC. This codes for CATSRDLGGPGTQYF. V is TRBV15 and J is TRBJ2-5, with D perhaps being TRBD1 or TRBD2 (6 bases each). This CDR3 has 15 amino acids. Per germline, CDR1 LNHNV and CDR2 YYDKDF (reference sequence). V was pared by 0 bases and J by 7 bases, with 15 bases between.

This clonotype has only a few counts. The V call is TRBV4-2, the J call TRBJ2-1; 9 nucleotides line up with TRBD2. Germline values: CDR1 LGHNA, CDR2 YNFKEQ. Trimming removed 0 bases from V and 0 bases from J; junction bases left unmatched: 18. The length of the CDR3 is 22 residues. CDR3 bases: TGTGCCAGCAGCCAAGACTTTGGGGGAAGGCTAGCGGGGACGAGCTCCTACAATGAGCAGTTCTTC. Encoded protein: CASSQDFGGRLAGTSSYNEQFF.

In nucleotides, the CDR3 is TGCAGCGTTGAATCGGACAGGGCCTTCAATGAGCAGTTCTTC. This encodes CSVESDRAFNEQFF. The chain is built from TRBV29-1 and TRBJ2-1; TRBD1 agrees at 8 bases. The CDR3 covers 14 residues. The V gene end was trimmed by 2 bases and the J gene end by 6 bases; junction bases not matched to a gene: 6. The germline gives CDR1 SQVTM, CDR2 ANQGSEA.

The chain joins TRBV29-1 to TRBJ2-3; 7 bases match TRBD1. V dropped 7 bases and J dropped 0; count of bases not matched to a gene: 10. The germline V gene has CDR1 SQVTM and CDR2 ANQGSEA. This CDR3 has 15 amino acids. This CDR3 is CSGRWDSVSTDTQYF. CDR3 in DNA: TGCAGCGGGAGGTGGGACAGCGTTAGCACAGATACGCAGTATTTT.

The chain joins TRBV29-1 to TRBJ2-4; 8 bases line up with TRBD2. The J call may be mistaken, given a closer DNA end match to TRBJ2-7. Germline V CDR1 and CDR2: SQVTM, ANQGSEA. The CDR3 has 14 residues. CDR3 bases: TGCAGCGTTGAGACTAGCGAAACCCCCTACGAGCAGTACTTC. Encoded protein: CSVETSETPYEQYF.